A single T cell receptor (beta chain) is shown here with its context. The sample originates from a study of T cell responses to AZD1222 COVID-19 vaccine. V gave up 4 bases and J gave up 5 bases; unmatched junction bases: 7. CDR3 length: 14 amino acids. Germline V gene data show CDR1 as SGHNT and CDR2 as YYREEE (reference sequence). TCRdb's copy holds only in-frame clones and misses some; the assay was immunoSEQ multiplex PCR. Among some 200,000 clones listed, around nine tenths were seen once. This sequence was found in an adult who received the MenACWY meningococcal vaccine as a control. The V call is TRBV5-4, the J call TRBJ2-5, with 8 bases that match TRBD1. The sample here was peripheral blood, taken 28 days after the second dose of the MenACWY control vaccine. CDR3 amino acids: CASSRQGARETQYF. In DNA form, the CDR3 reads TGTGCCAGCAGCCGCCAGGGGGCTAGGGAGACCCAGTACTTC.